This T cell receptor (beta chain) derives from a study of tumor-infiltrating lymphocytes in primary liver carcinoma (dated by TCRdb to 2016 to 2017). For context, the study as a whole: Between late 2015 and 2016, a handful of patients in China with histopathologically diagnosed primary liver carcinoma had surgical resection. Repertoires from technical replicates were highly reproducible, with mean shared-clone rates around 0.87 and correlation coefficients above 0.95. Of the five patients, three men and two women aged 30 to 69 years, four had hepatocellular carcinoma and one had combined HCC and intrahepatic cholangiocarcinoma. Roughly 3.5 to 7.13 million productive TCRbeta reads were obtained per sample, and no significant difference in read depth was found between tissue types. A total of 35 specimens from 5 patients underwent TCRbeta repertoire sequencing, comprising some 25 tumor regions, 5 adjacent noncancerous liver tissues and 5 peripheral blood samples. TCRbeta repertoire sequencing, expression microarrays and whole-exome sequencing were combined in the study across five regions of each liver tumor, with adjacent normal tissue and blood also included. The five patients had tumors staged T1-T3 N0M0, with maximum diameters ranging from about 4 to 10 cm. Results and caveats for the whole study, not just this receptor: Consistent with antigen-driven expansion, pairs of tumor regions showed higher repertoire overlap (mean about 36%) than either tumor-adjacent pairs (about 17%) or tumor-blood pairs (around 15%). The top 250 clones made up a significantly larger repertoire fraction in tumors than in blood (p = 0.039). Only the TCR beta chain was sequenced, so true repertoire diversity is likely underestimated because unpaired alpha chains were not captured. With just a handful of patients in the study, the authors point out that the findings should be validated in a larger study. Comparison of CD4+ and CD8+ T cell repertoires was precluded by the use of bulk unsorted samples.

Blood RNA was extracted from unsorted whole blood using TRIzol reagent, and germline DNA was obtained with the DNeasy Blood & Tissue kit. At the time of sampling, the patients were treatment-naive and had chronic HBV infection. About 3.7 milliliters of peripheral blood were collected into K2EDTA tubes before surgery. Deletion took 1 base off V and 6 bases off J, with a span of 8 bases between the germline ends. The CDR3 contains 13 residues, cysteine and phenylalanine counted. Left in the record is the CDR3 DNA by itself, 39 bases read in frame from the first base. According to the germline V gene, CDR1 reads SGHAT and CDR2 reads FQNNGV. This clonotype was detected many times. The antigen this receptor binds is unknown. The input lacks base qualities; no much larger clone sits a single base away. Starting from roughly 500 ng total RNA, TCRbeta-specific cDNA was produced by reverse transcription with a constant-region primer and ProtoScript II reverse transcriptase. TCRbeta libraries were built with three nested multiplex PCR rounds, a slightly modified ARM-PCR procedure. The first two PCR rounds used multiplex TRBV1-TRBV30 forward primers with a Cbeta reverse primer, each for around 10 cycles. Sample barcodes and Illumina adapters were added in a final 25-cycle PCR using Deep VentR polymerase. Before sequencing, amplicons of 200-500 bp were gel-purified using a QIAquick gel extraction kit. An Illumina HiSeq 2500 was used to sequence the TCRbeta amplicons, generating 250-bp paired-end reads. Processing in the source paper ran as follows. Trimmomatic v0.33 was used to quality-trim the reads, and FLASH v1.2.11 was used to merge paired reads so that full CDR3 sequences could be recovered. MiGEC v1.2.1b assigned V, D and J germline segments to the rearranged TCRbeta sequences. Clonotype statistics and Shannon-Wiener diversity indices were calculated with VDJtools v1.0.0. Except for diversity analysis, only the 250 most abundant clonotypes of each sample were used in subsequent analyses to reduce sampling bias. The public reads were reprocessed in TCRdb via fastp at Q25 and MiXCR, keeping in-frame beta chains. Entries are consolidated by CDR3 protein sequence, retaining the most common genes and DNA. The V and J calls shown here were made by TCRdb, not taken from the authors' results. The sample table contains more than 150,000 distinct CDR3 sequences; only one count was recorded for over 50% of them. The ten largest make up about 70% of the sample.

This chain joins TRBV11-2 to TRBJ2-3; no confident D gene assignment can be made. The TCR originated in a man aged 35 to 55 with primary liver carcinoma and hepatitis B virus infection. The specimen sequenced was peripheral blood. The nucleotide sequence is given as TGTGCCAGCAGCTTAGCCCCCAGTGATACGCAGTATTTT. This sequence encodes CASSLAPSDTQYF.